The T cell receptor (beta chain) described here comes from a study of blood T cell repertoires in COVID-19. In germline, CDR1 is SNHLY, CDR2 FYNNEI. V lost 3 bases to trimming and J lost 7 bases, with 10 bases between them. The CDR3 consists of 13 residues. Generated by immunoSEQ multiplex PCR, the TCRdb table keeps only in-frame clones and is missing some. The sample records over 150,000 clones, roughly 78% being singletons. The J gene is TRBJ2-1, the V gene TRBV2; a weak D match, TRBD2 (5 bases). Source material: peripheral blood. This clonotype originated in an elderly man with acute or convalescent COVID-19. Here the CDR3 reads CASSESRANEQFF. The CDR3 DNA reads as TGTGCCAGCAGTGAGTCGCGGGCTAATGAGCAGTTCTTC. Together with reference TRBV2 and TRBJ2-1, the CDR3 gives the full variable domain: EPEVTQTPSHQVTQMGQEVILRCVPISNHLYFYWYRQILGQKVEFLVSFYNNEISEKSEIFDDQFSVERPDGSNFTLKIRSTKLEDSAMYFCASSESRANEQFFGPGTRLTVL.